This T cell receptor beta chain was sequenced in a study of blood T cell repertoires in COVID-19. Profiled with immunoSEQ multiplex PCR; TCRdb holds only in-frame clones, not every one. The table has approximately 66,000 clones, approximately 91% seen once. CDR3 size: 16 residues. Per the germline V gene, CDR1 is MNHNY and CDR2 is SVGAGI (reference sequence). With 2 bases removed from V and 4 bases from J, the gap between germline ends came to 15 bases. Sequencing was done on a sample of peripheral blood. The receptor was isolated from a woman aged 45-65 years with active or convalescent COVID-19. This sequence joins TRBV6-6 and TRBJ2-1, with D possibly being TRBD2 (5 bases). In DNA form, the CDR3 reads TGTGCCAGCAGTTACCCAGCGGCTCCCTTATACAATGAGCAGTTCTTC. Translated, it gives CASSYPAAPLYNEQFF.